The T cell receptor (beta chain) described here comes from a study of cytomegalovirus exposure and HLA in healthy donors. This clone was found a few times. Primers included in the PCR were 60 Vbeta and 13 Jbeta primers. The assay was immunoSEQ multiplex PCR, and TCRdb's table has in-frame clones only and misses some. This table has 170,000 or so clones, approximately 78% appearing once. Trimming stripped 1 base from V and 3 bases from J, with 7 bases between. CDR1 SNHLY and CDR2 FYNNEI come from the germline V gene. The CDR3 loop spans 14 amino acids. This TCR derives from a woman in her 50s in good health and CMV-seropositive. The source material was PBMCs. This chain connects TRBV2 to TRBJ1-3; D not resolved. CDR3 nucleotides: TGTGCCAGCAGTGAAGGAGGCAGTGGAAACACCATATATTTT. Protein product: CASSEGGSGNTIYF.